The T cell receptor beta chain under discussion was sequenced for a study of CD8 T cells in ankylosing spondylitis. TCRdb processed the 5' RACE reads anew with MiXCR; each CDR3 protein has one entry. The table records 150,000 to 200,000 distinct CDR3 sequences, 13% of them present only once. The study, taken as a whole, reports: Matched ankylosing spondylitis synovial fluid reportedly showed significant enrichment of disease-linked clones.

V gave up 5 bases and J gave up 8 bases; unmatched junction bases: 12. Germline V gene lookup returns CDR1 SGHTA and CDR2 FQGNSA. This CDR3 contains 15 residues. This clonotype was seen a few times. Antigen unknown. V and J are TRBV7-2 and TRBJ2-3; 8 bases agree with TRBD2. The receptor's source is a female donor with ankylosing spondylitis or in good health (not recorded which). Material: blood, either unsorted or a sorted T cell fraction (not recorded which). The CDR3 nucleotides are TGTGCCAGCAGCCCCTTAGAAGCGGCGGGGGGTACGCAGTATTTT. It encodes CASSPLEAAGGTQYF.